These 28 T cell receptor beta chains came from one sample sequenced in a study of cytomegalovirus exposure and HLA in healthy donors. The PCR ran on 60 Vbeta and 13 Jbeta primers. The method was immunoSEQ multiplex PCR; TCRdb's version includes in-frame clones alone and lacks a portion of them. The sample has under 200,000 clones. Source material: PBMCs. The receptors derive from a man under 40 in good health and CMV-seronegative.

The rearrangement joins TRBV10-2 to TRBJ2-7; 7 bases agree with TRBD2. Germline V CDR1 and CDR2: WSHSY, SAAADI. The CDR3 has 13 residues. Trimming at V came to 7 bases and at J to 0 bases, leaving 3 bases not matched to a gene. The CDR3 loop is CASIGGNSYEQYF. The DNA of the CDR3 is TGCGCCAGCATCGGGGGGAACTCCTACGAGCAGTACTTC.

This chain links TRBV5-5 with TRBJ1-1, with 7 bases matching TRBD1. Germline values: CDR1 SGHKS, CDR2 YYEKEE (reference sequence). Trimming cost V 1 base and J 3 bases; bases outside gene matches: 0. The CDR3 is made up of 13 amino acids. The CDR3 sequence is CASSLTGDTEAFF. CDR3 nucleotides: TGTGCCAGCAGCTTGACAGGGGACACTGAAGCTTTCTTT.

This chain links TRBV23-1 with TRBJ1-2; 10 positions agree with TRBD1. TRBV23-1 belongs to the ORF category, with a function that is uncertain. V gave up 3 bases and J gave up 7 bases; unmatched junction bases: 8. The CDR3 covers 15 residues. Written as DNA, the CDR3 is TGCGCCAGCAGTCAGCGACAGGGGGCGCACTGTGGCTACACCTTC. As protein: CASSQRQGAHCGYTF.

The V gene is TRBV5-4, the J gene TRBJ2-7, with D maybe TRBD1 (6 bases). The ends were cut back, 3 bases at V and 2 bases at J, with 12 bases in the middle. Germline V gives CDR1 SGHNT, CDR2 YYREEE (reference sequence). This CDR3 spans 14 amino acids. In nucleotides, the CDR3 is TGTGCCAGCAGCTCAGGGACATCCCCCTACGAGCAGTACTTC. It is translated as CASSSGTSPYEQYF.

V gene TRBV28 combines with J gene TRBJ1-1, with TRBD1 identical over 7 bases. Germline CDR1 is MDHEN and CDR2 is SYDVKM. The trim removed 2 bases at V and 1 base at J, leaving 4 bases unmatched. This CDR3 is built from 15 residues. The DNA for the CDR3 is TGTGCCAGCAGTTTAAAGACAGGGAGGAACACTGAAGCTTTCTTT. As protein: CASSLKTGRNTEAFF.

The rearrangement links TRBV19 to TRBJ1-2; a possible D gene is TRBD1 (6 bases). This CDR3 is built from 13 residues. From germline, CDR1 is LNHDA and CDR2 SQIVND (reference sequence). V lost 6 bases, J lost 4 bases, and 12 bases lay in between. The CDR3: CASRPGEGYGYTF. The CDR3 nucleotides are TGTGCCAGTAGACCAGGGGAAGGCTATGGCTACACCTTC.

The CDR3 coding sequence is TGCGCCAGCAGCGTTCGACTAGCGGGGATGACAGATACGCAGTATTTT. Encoded protein: CASSVRLAGMTDTQYF. This sequence joins TRBV4-1 and TRBJ2-3; 11 bases are shared with TRBD2. Germline CDR1 MGHRA, CDR2 YSYEKL. There are 16 residues in the CDR3. V lost 5 bases and J lost 3; bases outside the gene matches: 7.

This chain's CDR3 is CASSPPGSGRGFRETQYF. CDR3 coding DNA: TGTGCCAGCAGCCCCCCGGGGAGCGGGAGGGGGTTCAGGGAGACCCAGTACTTC. The chain joins TRBV7-9 to TRBJ2-5; TRBD2 matches 10 bases. V shed 5 bases, J shed 5 bases, and the junction held 17 bases outside the gene matches. The CDR3 spans 18 residues. Germline values: CDR1 SEHNR, CDR2 FQNEAQ (reference sequence).

CDR3 nucleotide sequence: TGTGCCAGCAGCTCATCGGGACTAGCGGGAGTCAGCAACAATGAGCAGTTCTTC. Protein sequence: CASSSSGLAGVSNNEQFF. The rearrangement links TRBV7-7 to TRBJ2-1, with 14 positions matching TRBD2. CDR1 and CDR2 (germline): SSHAT, FNYEAQ (reference sequence). The CDR3 is 18 residues long. V was clipped by 4 bases and J by 5 bases; unmatched bases: 10.

The genes are TRBV30 and TRBJ2-4, with D possibly TRBD2 on 6 matching bases. The germline V gene encodes CDR1 GTSNPN and CDR2 SVGIG (reference sequence). This CDR3 has 13 amino acids. Trimming stripped 4 bases from V and 6 bases from J, with 13 bases between. The CDR3 loop is CAWKRGGGNIQYF. The CDR3 nucleotides are TGTGCCTGGAAACGGGGAGGAGGAAACATTCAGTACTTC.

The genes are TRBV29-1 and TRBJ2-7, with 9 bases identical to TRBD2. Per germline, CDR1 SQVTM and CDR2 ANQGSEA. Unmatched junction bases numbered 4, after V lost 4 bases and J lost 3 bases. This CDR3 contains 13 residues. The CDR3 DNA reads as TGCAGCGTTGTTAGCGGGAGTCTCTACGAGCAGTACTTC. Translating it yields CSVVSGSLYEQYF.

The chain links TRBV6-5 to TRBJ2-5; weak D call: TRBD2 (5 bases). TRBJ2-7 matches the DNA end more closely, so the J call is doubtful. The CDR3 extends over 15 amino acids. Looked up from germline, CDR1 is MNHEY and CDR2 is SVGAGI. The chain's CDR3 is CASSYSSGSPYEQYF. In DNA form, the CDR3 reads TGTGCCAGCAGTTACTCAAGCGGTAGTCCCTACGAGCAGTACTTC.

The chain carries TRBV28 and TRBJ1-5, with 8 bases aligning to TRBD1. This CDR3 comprises 14 residues. Per the germline V gene, CDR1 is MDHEN and CDR2 is SYDVKM. The V segment lost 4 bases and the J segment 6 bases; nucleotides outside the gene matches: 5. The chain's CDR3 is CASSSRQGSQPQHF. The CDR3 nucleotides are TGTGCCAGCAGTTCTAGACAGGGGAGTCAGCCCCAGCATTTT. The full variable domain, rest sourced from reference TRBV28 and TRBJ1-5, is DVKVTQSSRYLVKRTGEKVFLECVQDMDHENMFWYRQDPGLGLRLIYFSYDVKMKEKGDIPEGYSVSREKKERFSLILESASTNQTSMYLCASSSRQGSQPQHFGDGTRLSIL.

This sequence joins TRBV28 and TRBJ2-7, with 9 positions matching TRBD1. CDR1 and CDR2 from the germline V gene are MDHEN and SYDVKM. V was clipped by 5 bases and J by 5 bases; unmatched bases: 10. The CDR3 is 15 residues long. CDR3: CASSPTGQGVDEQYF. For the CDR3, the DNA is TGTGCCAGCAGTCCAACGGGACAGGGAGTCGACGAGCAGTACTTC.

The chain carries TRBV4-2 and TRBJ1-1; D call uncertain. Germline values: CDR1 LGHNA, CDR2 YNFKEQ. CDR3 size: 12 residues. V was cut by 5 bases and J by 3 bases, with 7 bases left in between. As DNA, the CDR3 is TGTGCCAGCAGCGAATCGGACACTGAAGCTTTCTTT. Translated: CASSESDTEAFF.

V gene TRBV5-1 combines with J gene TRBJ2-7; TRBD1 matches 10 bases. Germline assignment: CDR1 SGHRS and CDR2 YFSETQ. The CDR3 is made up of 19 amino acids. Trimming cost V 2 bases and J 0 bases; bases outside gene matches: 14. In DNA form, the CDR3 reads TGCGCCAGCAGCTTAGATCGGGGGGACAGGGGAAGAAACTCCTACGAGCAGTACTTC. This translates into CASSLDRGDRGRNSYEQYF.

V and J are TRBV27 and TRBJ2-3; D perhaps matches TRBD1 (6 bases). Looked up from germline, CDR1 is MNHEY and CDR2 is SMNVEV (reference sequence). Deletions cut 5 bases from V and 0 bases from J, with 15 bases between. This CDR3 comprises 16 residues. This CDR3 is CASSRPRTASTDTQYF. The DNA of the CDR3 is TGTGCCAGCAGTAGGCCAAGGACAGCTAGCACAGATACGCAGTATTTT.

The chain links TRBV7-9 to TRBJ2-7, with D maybe TRBD2 (5 bases). This CDR3 has 14 residues. Deletions cut 1 base from V and 3 bases from J, with 10 bases between. Per the germline V gene, CDR1 is SEHNR and CDR2 is FQNEAQ (reference sequence). For the CDR3, the DNA is TGTGCCAGCAGCTTAGAAGGACGGGGCTACGAGCAGTACTTC. Translating it yields CASSLEGRGYEQYF.

The gene calls are TRBV7-3 and TRBJ2-3; tentatively, D is TRBD1 (5 bases). This CDR3 region has 14 residues. The V gene's germline CDR1 is SGHTA and CDR2 FQGTGA. Deletions cut 4 bases from V and 0 bases from J, with 8 bases between. The CDR3 sequence is CASSSGSSTDTQYF. Written as DNA, the CDR3 is TGTGCCAGCAGCTCAGGGTCTAGCACAGATACGCAGTATTTT.

The chain has TRBV15 and TRBJ2-1; 9 bases are a match to TRBD2. This CDR3 is 15 amino acids long. Germline values: CDR1 LNHNV, CDR2 YYDKDF (reference sequence). V shed 1 base and J 7 bases; nucleotides not matched to a gene: 5. CDR3 sequence (DNA): TGTGCCACCAGCAGAGTAGCGGGAGTCATAAATGAGCAGTTCTTC. It yields the protein CATSRVAGVINEQFF.

The rearrangement uses TRBV7-8 and TRBJ1-4; D is perhaps TRBD1 (6 bases). The length of the CDR3 is 14 residues. Germline CDR1 reads SGHVS; CDR2 reads FQNEAQ. The V gene lost 3 bases and the J gene lost 4 bases, with 9 bases spanning the gap. CDR3 sequence: CASSFGQYNEKLFF. Here the CDR3 DNA reads TGTGCCAGCAGCTTCGGACAGTATAATGAAAAACTGTTTTTT.

The chain is built from TRBV6-1 and TRBJ2-3; 13 bases are a match to TRBD2. The V and J ends lost 2 bases and 0 bases, in that order; junction bases with no gene match: 5. This CDR3 contains 18 residues. Germline V lookup: CDR1 MNHNS, CDR2 SASEGT. In nucleotides, the CDR3 is TGTGCCAGCAGTGAAAAAAAACTAGCGGGAGGGAGCACAGATACGCAGTATTTT. Its translation: CASSEKKLAGGSTDTQYF.

The genes are TRBV10-3 and TRBJ2-7; 8 nucleotides match TRBD2. After removal of 3 bases from V and 2 bases from J, the junction contained 6 bases not matched to a gene. The CDR3 is 15 amino acids. Germline V gene data show CDR1 as ENHRY and CDR2 as SYGVKD. In nucleotides, the CDR3 is TGTGCCATCAGTGAACCAGCGGGGGTGGCCTACGAGCAGTACTTC. Its translation is CAISEPAGVAYEQYF.

The V gene is TRBV2, the J gene TRBJ1-2, with D possibly TRBD1 on 5 matching bases. Germline loops: CDR1 SNHLY, CDR2 FYNNEI. CDR3 size: 15 residues. V lost 6 bases to trimming and J lost 0 bases, with 14 bases between them. This chain's CDR3 is CASRNAGTTNYGYTF. The CDR3 coding sequence is TGTGCCAGCAGAAATGCAGGGACTACTAACTATGGCTACACCTTC.

The chain has TRBV7-2 and TRBJ2-6, with D possibly being TRBD2 (6 bases). This CDR3 comprises 17 residues. Germline CDR1 SGHTA, CDR2 FQGNSA. V lost 2 bases and J 4 bases, leaving 15 bases between the germline ends. The CDR3 loop reads CASSLTRGLEGANVLTF. The CDR3 DNA sequence: TGTGCCAGCAGCTTAACCCGGGGGTTGGAAGGGGCCAACGTCCTGACTTTC.

The chain joins TRBV6-1 to TRBJ1-1; 11 bases map to TRBD1. V dropped 3 bases and J dropped 5; count of bases not matched to a gene: 5. The CDR3 runs 15 residues. Germline values: CDR1 MNHNS, CDR2 SASEGT. Written as DNA, the CDR3 is TGTGCCAGCAGTGAGGGGACAGGGGGGGTTACTGAAGCTTTCTTT. It is translated as CASSEGTGGVTEAFF.

The chain uses TRBV11-2 and TRBJ2-1; 11 nucleotides agree with TRBD2. Germline CDR1 reads SGHAT; CDR2 reads FQNNGV. The CDR3 is 14 residues long. Trimming took 7 bases from V and 8 from J; bases not matched to a gene: 7. In DNA form, the CDR3 reads TGTGCCAGCAAGGAGACTAGCGGGAACGATGAGCAGTTCTTC. Its translation: CASKETSGNDEQFF.

This chain joins TRBV7-7 and TRBJ2-3; weak D call: TRBD1 (6 bases). Per the germline V gene, CDR1 is SSHAT and CDR2 is FNYEAQ (reference sequence). V lost 5 bases to trimming and J lost 0 bases, with 12 bases between them. The CDR3 has 15 amino acids. The CDR3 nucleotides read TGTGCCAGCAGCCCGGGGACACCCAGCACAGATACGCAGTATTTT. As protein: CASSPGTPSTDTQYF.